The present T cell receptor beta chain was sequenced within a study of T-cell reconstitution after alpha-beta-depleted transplantation in children. The TCRbeta library was prepared with unique molecular identifiers. TCRdb processed the PCR reads anew with MiXCR; each CDR3 protein has one entry. The sample contains about 980,000 distinct CDR3 sequences, about 31% of which appear only once. Notes on the study in general: At one year after transplant, newly produced T cells mostly accounted for T-cell counts and diversity. About two months after transplant, alpha-beta T cells reportedly came from several hundred expanded graft clones.

CDR1 is DFQATT, CDR2 SNEGSKA, per germline (reference sequence). The ends lost 1 base at V and 0 bases at J; junction bases unmatched: 16. The CDR3 sequence is 20 residues long. This clonotype was counted a single time. Its antigen is still unknown. The chain recombines TRBV20-1 with TRBJ2-4; 9 bases map to TRBD1. This material consisted of PBMCs, mostly from graft donor cells, taken 360 days after TCRalphabeta/CD19-depleted stem cell transplant. The clonotype comes from a boy less than two years old who had a stem cell transplant for SCID, so the T cells may come from the graft donor. CDR3 sequence reads: CSARGLRDRVDGAAKNIQYF. CDR3 coding DNA: TGCAGTGCTAGAGGCCTACGGGACAGGGTGGATGGGGCAGCCAAAAACATTCAGTACTTC.